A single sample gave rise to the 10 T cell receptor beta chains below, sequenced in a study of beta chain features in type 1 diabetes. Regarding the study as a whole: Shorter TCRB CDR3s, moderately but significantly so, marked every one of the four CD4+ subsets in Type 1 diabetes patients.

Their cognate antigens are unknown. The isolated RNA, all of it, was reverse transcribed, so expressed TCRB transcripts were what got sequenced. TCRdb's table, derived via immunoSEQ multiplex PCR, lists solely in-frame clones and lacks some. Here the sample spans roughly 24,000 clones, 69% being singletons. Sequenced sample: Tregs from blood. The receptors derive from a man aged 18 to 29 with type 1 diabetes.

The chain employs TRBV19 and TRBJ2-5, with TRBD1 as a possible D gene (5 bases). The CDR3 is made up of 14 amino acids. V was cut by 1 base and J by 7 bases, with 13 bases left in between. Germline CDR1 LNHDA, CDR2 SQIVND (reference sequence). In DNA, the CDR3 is TGTGCCAGTAGTATAGGATCCAGGGTGAGGACCCAGTACTTC. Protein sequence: CASSIGSRVRTQYF.

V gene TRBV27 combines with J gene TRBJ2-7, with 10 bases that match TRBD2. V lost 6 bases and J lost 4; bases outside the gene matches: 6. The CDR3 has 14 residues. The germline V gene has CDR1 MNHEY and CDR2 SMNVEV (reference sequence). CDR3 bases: TGTGCCAGCAGGGGACTAGCGAGTGTGTACGAGCAGTACTTC. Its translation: CASRGLASVYEQYF.

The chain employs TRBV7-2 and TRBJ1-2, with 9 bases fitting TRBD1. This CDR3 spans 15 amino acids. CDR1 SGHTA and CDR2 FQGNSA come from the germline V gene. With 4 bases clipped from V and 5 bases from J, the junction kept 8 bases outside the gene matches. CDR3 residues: CASSSPGQGIYGYTF. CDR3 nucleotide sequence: TGTGCCAGCAGCTCCCCGGGACAGGGAATATATGGCTACACCTTC.

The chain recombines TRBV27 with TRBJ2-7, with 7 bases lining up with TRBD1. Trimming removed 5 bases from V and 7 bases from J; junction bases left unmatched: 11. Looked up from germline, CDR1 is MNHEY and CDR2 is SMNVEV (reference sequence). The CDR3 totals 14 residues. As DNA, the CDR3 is TGTGCCAGCAGTACAGGGGATCGGATTGGGGAGCAGTACTTC. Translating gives CASSTGDRIGEQYF.

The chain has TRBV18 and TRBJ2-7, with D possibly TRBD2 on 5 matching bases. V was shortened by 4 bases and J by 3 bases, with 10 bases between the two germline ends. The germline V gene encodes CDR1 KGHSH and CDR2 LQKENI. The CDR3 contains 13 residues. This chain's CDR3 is CASSRLAFYEQYF. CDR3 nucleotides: TGTGCCAGCTCACGCCTAGCCTTCTACGAGCAGTACTTC.

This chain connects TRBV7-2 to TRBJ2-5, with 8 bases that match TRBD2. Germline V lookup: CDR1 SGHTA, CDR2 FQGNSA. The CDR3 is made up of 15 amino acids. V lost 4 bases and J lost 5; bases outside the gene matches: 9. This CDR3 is CASSWGGQRGETQYF. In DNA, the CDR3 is TGTGCCAGCAGCTGGGGGGGGCAGCGGGGGGAGACCCAGTACTTC.

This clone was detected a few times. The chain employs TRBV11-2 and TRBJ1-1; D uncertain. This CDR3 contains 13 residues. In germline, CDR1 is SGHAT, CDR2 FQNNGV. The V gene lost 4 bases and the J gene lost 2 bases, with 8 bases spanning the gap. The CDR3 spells CASSSWQNTEAFF. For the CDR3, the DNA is TGTGCCAGCAGCTCGTGGCAAAACACTGAAGCTTTCTTT. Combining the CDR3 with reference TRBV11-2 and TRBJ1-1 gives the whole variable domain EAGVAQSPRYKIIEKRQSVAFWCNPISGHATLYWYQQILGQGPKLLIQFQNNGVVDDSQLPKDRFSAERLKGVDSTLKIQPAKLEDSAVYLCASSSWQNTEAFFGQGTRLTVV.

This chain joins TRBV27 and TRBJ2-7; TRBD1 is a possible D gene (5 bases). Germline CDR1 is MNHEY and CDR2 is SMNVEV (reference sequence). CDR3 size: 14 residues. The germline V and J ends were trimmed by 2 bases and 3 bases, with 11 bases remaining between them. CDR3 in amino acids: CASSLMGLRYEQYF. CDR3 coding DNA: TGTGCCAGCAGTTTAATGGGGCTACGCTACGAGCAGTACTTC.

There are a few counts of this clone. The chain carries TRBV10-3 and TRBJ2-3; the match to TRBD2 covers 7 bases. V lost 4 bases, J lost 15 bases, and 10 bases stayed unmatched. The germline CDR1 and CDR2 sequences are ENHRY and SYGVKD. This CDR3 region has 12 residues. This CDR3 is CAISGGRRESYF. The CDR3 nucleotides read TGTGCCATCAGTGGGGGCCGGCGGGAGTCATATTTT.

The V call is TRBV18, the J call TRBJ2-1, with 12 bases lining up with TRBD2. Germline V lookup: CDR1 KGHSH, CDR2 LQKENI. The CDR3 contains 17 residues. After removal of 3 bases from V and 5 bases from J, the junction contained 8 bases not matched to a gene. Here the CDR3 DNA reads TGTGCCAGCTCACCCAACGTTCTAGCGGGAGGGGACAATGAGCAGTTCTTC. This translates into CASSPNVLAGGDNEQFF.